A selection of T cell receptor beta chains follows, all from one sample in a study of shared clonotypes between healthy human individuals. The method was immunoSEQ multiplex PCR; TCRdb's version includes in-frame clones alone and lacks a portion of them. The sample has 2,500,000 or so clones; just over 90% are singletons. Sequencing was done on a sample of naive CD4+ T cells sorted from blood. The receptors here all came from a man aged 18 to 29 in good health. Both conserved end residues are trimmed from each CDR3. D genes are given only for firm matches.

V gene: TRBV6-5
J gene: TRBJ2-7
D gene: TRBD1
CDR3 protein: ASSYRQGASYEQY

V gene: TRBV7-9
J gene: TRBJ1-6
D gene: TRBD1
CDR3 protein: ASSADRDSPLH

V gene: TRBV2
J gene: TRBJ1-2
D gene: .
CDR3 protein: ASSATANYGYT

V gene: TRBV5-5
J gene: TRBJ1-2
D gene: .
CDR3 protein: ASSLAVPGAGGYT

V gene: TRBV7-2
J gene: TRBJ2-2
D gene: .
CDR3 protein: ASSFHGLHTGELF

V gene: TRBV28
J gene: TRBJ1-1
D gene: .
CDR3 protein: ASSSGGSSTEAF

V gene: TRBV6-5
J gene: TRBJ1-6
D gene: .
CDR3 protein: ASSSGAYSPLH

V gene: TRBV30
J gene: TRBJ2-3
D gene: .
CDR3 protein: ACRVNSGTQY

V gene: TRBV15
J gene: TRBJ1-1
D gene: .
CDR3 protein: ATSRDLAVNLENTEAF

V gene: TRBV7-2
J gene: TRBJ2-1
D gene: TRBD2
CDR3 protein: ASSPEGTSREQF

V gene: TRBV5-1
J gene: TRBJ2-2
D gene: TRBD2
CDR3 protein: ASRFNAGGTGELF

V gene: TRBV7-9
J gene: TRBJ2-1
D gene: .
CDR3 protein: ASSPRQENYNEQF

V gene: TRBV10-3
J gene: TRBJ2-3
D gene: .
CDR3 protein: AISSSTDTQY

V gene: TRBV5-1
J gene: TRBJ2-2
D gene: .
CDR3 protein: ASSIGQNTGELF

V gene: TRBV11-2
J gene: TRBJ1-1
D gene: .
CDR3 protein: ASSPRLGRTEAF

V gene: TRBV18
J gene: TRBJ2-5
D gene: TRBD1
CDR3 protein: ASSPDRGKETQY

V gene: TRBV4-1
J gene: TRBJ2-1
D gene: .
CDR3 protein: ASSQDNGGGSDEQF

V gene: TRBV4-1
J gene: TRBJ1-4
D gene: .
CDR3 protein: ASSLVGQGGEKLF

V gene: TRBV5-1
J gene: TRBJ1-1
D gene: .
CDR3 protein: ASSLVTFGNTEAF

V gene: TRBV10-1
J gene: TRBJ1-2
D gene: .
CDR3 protein: ASSESQNYGYT

V gene: TRBV7-3
J gene: TRBJ2-1
D gene: TRBD1
CDR3 protein: ASSLDRGSYNEQF

V gene: TRBV19
J gene: TRBJ2-7
D gene: .
CDR3 protein: ASSISALGAYEQY

V gene: TRBV6-5
J gene: TRBJ1-2
D gene: TRBD1
CDR3 protein: ASTTTGEGYT

V gene: TRBV5-1
J gene: TRBJ2-4
D gene: .
CDR3 protein: ASSLDRRDIQY

V gene: TRBV30
J gene: TRBJ1-2
D gene: .
CDR3 protein: AWSLGGGSYGYT

V gene: TRBV6-1
J gene: TRBJ2-7
D gene: .
CDR3 protein: ASPPGLPYEQY

V gene: TRBV19
J gene: TRBJ1-4
D gene: .
CDR3 protein: ASSIGPGTNEKLF

V gene: TRBV10-3
J gene: TRBJ2-2
D gene: TRBD1
CDR3 protein: AIKGTGGPTGELF

V gene: TRBV7-9
J gene: TRBJ1-5
D gene: .
CDR3 protein: ASSRPAVSLLQPQH

V gene: TRBV4-3
J gene: TRBJ2-7
D gene: .
CDR3 protein: ASSQDVRAGFGTYYEQY

V gene: TRBV10-3
J gene: TRBJ2-3
D gene: TRBD2
CDR3 protein: AISEVAGGSDTQY

V gene: TRBV18
J gene: TRBJ2-3
D gene: TRBD2
CDR3 protein: ASSPLALAGGTDTQY

V gene: TRBV6-6
J gene: TRBJ2-3
D gene: .
CDR3 protein: ASSRLGDTQY

V gene: TRBV9
J gene: TRBJ2-2
D gene: .
CDR3 protein: ASSVDRAAGELF

V gene: TRBV7-3
J gene: TRBJ2-3
D gene: .
CDR3 protein: ASSIDYTDTQY

V gene: TRBV5-1
J gene: TRBJ1-2
D gene: .
CDR3 protein: ASSHAGRRSTGNYGYT

V gene: TRBV4-3
J gene: TRBJ1-1
D gene: TRBD1
CDR3 protein: ASSLVRDRGAF

V gene: TRBV29-1
J gene: TRBJ2-3
D gene: .
CDR3 protein: SVVRQATTTDTQY

V gene: TRBV18
J gene: TRBJ1-2
D gene: .
CDR3 protein: ASSPGALDYGYT

V gene: TRBV18
J gene: TRBJ2-5
D gene: .
CDR3 protein: ASSPKRETQY

V gene: TRBV28
J gene: TRBJ1-5
D gene: .
CDR3 protein: ASSFSQGRNQPQH

V gene: TRBV7-2
J gene: TRBJ1-2
D gene: .
CDR3 protein: ASSASERGNYGYT

V gene: TRBV29-1
J gene: TRBJ2-5
D gene: .
CDR3 protein: SVQTFGSAETQY

V gene: TRBV5-1
J gene: TRBJ2-2
D gene: .
CDR3 protein: ASSLDEGSAGELF

V gene: TRBV12-2
J gene: TRBJ2-5
D gene: .
CDR3 protein: ASRLTSGSKETQY